The 15 T cell receptor beta chains listed next were all sequenced from one sample in a study of cytomegalovirus exposure and HLA in healthy donors. PCR used 60 Vbeta primers and 13 Jbeta primers. Clones were read by immunoSEQ multiplex PCR, and TCRdb kept only the in-frame ones, dropping some. The data hold over 110,000 clones, with 82% observed a single time. The specimen was PBMCs. These receptors came from a male donor in good health and CMV-seronegative.

V gene TRBV29-1 combines with J gene TRBJ1-2, with 7 bases identical to TRBD1. This CDR3 is built from 14 residues. V dropped 1 base and J dropped 8; count of bases not matched to a gene: 10. Germline assignment: CDR1 SQVTM and CDR2 ANQGSEA. Here the CDR3 reads CSVEGSAGTEGYTF. CDR3 nucleotide sequence: TGCAGCGTTGAAGGGTCCGCCGGGACAGAAGGCTACACCTTC.

This chain uses TRBV6-5 with TRBJ2-3; a possible D gene is TRBD2 (5 bases). This CDR3 has 14 amino acids. The V and J ends lost 0 bases and 1 base respectively, with 5 bases between them. Germline values: CDR1 MNHEY, CDR2 SVGAGI. CDR3 sequence: CASSYSEGTDTQYF. CDR3 DNA: TGTGCCAGCAGTTACTCGGAGGGCACAGATACGCAGTATTTT.

The V call is TRBV6-6, the J call TRBJ2-3; the D gene is possibly TRBD2 (5 bases). CDR3 length: 15 residues. Trimming removed 4 bases from V and 4 bases from J, with 15 bases in between. Germline-derived CDR1 and CDR2 are MNHNY and SVGAGI (reference sequence). This chain's CDR3 is CASSFRAALADTQYF. The CDR3 bases are TGTGCCAGCAGTTTTCGAGCGGCGCTCGCAGATACGCAGTATTTT.

This chain's CDR3 is CASSSPTSGGGLREQYF. The DNA for the CDR3 is TGTGCCAGCAGCTCTCCGACTAGCGGAGGGGGATTGCGCGAGCAGTACTTC. The chain recombines TRBV5-4 with TRBJ2-7; TRBD2 aligns across 9 bases. J gave up 6 bases and V 3 bases, and 16 bases lay outside the gene matches. The CDR3 extends over 17 amino acids. Germline lookup yields CDR1 SGHNT and CDR2 YYREEE (reference sequence).

V is TRBV27 and J is TRBJ2-1, with 9 bases aligning to TRBD2. The CDR3 runs 16 residues. Trimming cost V 2 bases and J 8 bases; bases outside gene matches: 10. Germline CDR1 and CDR2: MNHEY and SMNVEV (reference sequence). The CDR3 loop reads CASSLPPGTSIDEQFF. DNA for the CDR3: TGTGCCAGCAGTTTACCTCCGGGGACTAGCATCGATGAGCAGTTCTTC.

The gene calls are TRBV7-6 and TRBJ2-7, with 9 bases aligning to TRBD2. The CDR3 covers 14 residues. Trimming removed 8 bases from V and 5 bases from J; junction bases left unmatched: 10. The V gene's germline CDR1 is SGHVS and CDR2 FNYEAQ. CDR3 sequence: CASGGGGHGDEQYF. CDR3 nucleotides: TGTGCCAGCGGCGGGGGGGGTCACGGCGACGAGCAGTACTTC.

On this clone itself: Germline and junction disagree at one end, which may indicate a read error. The genes are TRBV6-5 and TRBJ2-1; the D gene is possibly TRBD2 (6 bases). CDR3 length equals 16 residues. Germline CDR1 is MNHEY and CDR2 is SVGAGI. The CDR3 sequence: CVSSYGRTDYYNEQFF. DNA of the CDR3: TGTGTCAGCAGTTACGGAAGGACGGACTACTACAATGAGCAGTTCTTC.

In the case of this clone: At one end, the junction sequence differs from germline, possibly due to a read error. The chain carries TRBV7-7 and TRBJ2-1; TRBD2 matches at 12 bases. The germline V gene has CDR1 SSHAT and CDR2 FNYEAQ (reference sequence). The CDR3 extends over 15 amino acids. CDR3 loop: CASSPGTSGYNEQFF. CDR3 bases: TGTGCTAGCAGCCCCGGGACTAGCGGGTACAATGAGCAGTTCTTC.

The chain combines TRBV5-6 with TRBJ2-1; 7 nucleotides line up with TRBD2. Trimming at V came to 4 bases and at J to 9 bases, leaving 13 bases not matched to a gene. The CDR3 covers 15 residues. CDR1 and CDR2 from the germline V gene are SGHDT and YYEEEE. CDR3 amino acids: CASSQSGVLRSEQFF. DNA for the CDR3: TGTGCCAGCAGCCAAAGCGGGGTCCTAAGAAGTGAGCAGTTCTTC.

A single count supports this clone. The gene calls are TRBV6-6 and TRBJ1-2; 8 bases align to TRBD1. Per the germline V gene, CDR1 is MNHNY and CDR2 is SVGAGI (reference sequence). The CDR3 contains 12 residues. V trimming: 6 bases; J trimming: 6 bases; junction bases outside the gene matches: 3. The CDR3 sequence is CASSGTGNGYTF. CDR3 coding DNA: TGTGCCAGCAGCGGGACAGGCAATGGCTACACCTTC.

This chain joins TRBV2 and TRBJ2-1, with TRBD1 matching 8 bases. The CDR3 spans 13 residues. The junction had 6 bases not matched to a gene; V was cut back by 7 bases and J by 7 bases. Germline V CDR1 and CDR2: SNHLY, FYNNEI. CDR3 sequence: CASKGTGENEQFF. DNA of the CDR3: TGTGCCAGCAAGGGGACAGGAGAAAATGAGCAGTTCTTC.

The genes are TRBV7-2 and TRBJ2-1, with TRBD2 matching 7 bases. Trimming removed 5 bases from V and 12 bases from J; junction bases left unmatched: 10. Germline CDR1 is SGHTA and CDR2 is FQGNSA. The CDR3 is 13 residues long. The chain's CDR3 is CASSEVGGTWQFF. Written as DNA, the CDR3 is TGTGCCAGCAGCGAGGTGGGGGGGACCTGGCAGTTCTTC.

This sequence joins TRBV9 and TRBJ2-5; TRBD1 agrees at 9 bases. Judging by the DNA end, TRBJ2-7 fits better; the J call may be wrong. The V gene's germline CDR1 is SGDLS and CDR2 YYNGEE. CDR3 size: 14 residues. Here the CDR3 DNA reads TGTGCCAGCAGCGCGGGACAGGGTGGCTACGAGCAGTACTTC. This codes for CASSAGQGGYEQYF.

This clone was counted between two and nine times. The chain joins TRBV7-2 to TRBJ2-5; 8 nucleotides line up with TRBD1. The CDR3 consists of 12 residues. CDR1 SGHTA and CDR2 FQGNSA come from the germline V gene. J was trimmed by 5 bases and V by 6 bases; bases with no gene match: 2. The CDR3: CASRDRVETQYF. The CDR3 DNA sequence: TGTGCCAGCAGGGACAGGGTGGAGACCCAGTACTTC.

This clone came up a few times. The rearrangement joins TRBV7-9 to TRBJ2-1; D unresolved. Deletions cut 5 bases from V and 0 bases from J, with 11 bases between. Germline CDR1 reads SEHNR; CDR2 reads FQNEAQ (reference sequence). The CDR3 has 15 residues. DNA for the CDR3: TGTGCCAGCAGCCCTGCCCCCAGCTCCTACAATGAGCAGTTCTTC. Protein: CASSPAPSSYNEQFF.